This is a list of T cell receptor beta chains from one sample in a study of CD8 T cells in Susac syndrome. One entry per CDR3 protein, called by TCRdb with MiXCR from the immunoSEQ multiplex PCR reads. Among a few hundred thousand distinct CDR3 sequences listed, around 83% were seen once. The specimen sequenced was CD8+ T cells from PBMCs. All receptors come from a human donor with multiple sclerosis. The CDR3 runs from the conserved cysteine through the conserved F or W. A D gene is named only where the DNA matches it firmly. For some rows the clone size is stated as once, few or many, or as a class when expanded; others skip it.

J gene: TRBJ1-1; V gene: TRBV30; D gene: TRBD1; clone size: -; CDR3 protein: CAWSVGQGEMDTEAFF; CDR3 DNA: TGTGCCTGGAGTGTGGGGCAGGGGGAAATGGACACTGAAGCTTTCTTT
J gene: TRBJ2-7; V gene: TRBV4-1; D gene: TRBD1; clone size: -; CDR3 protein: CASSPFPGQAAYEQYF; CDR3 DNA: TGCGCCAGCAGCCCTTTTCCGGGACAGGCTGCCTACGAGCAGTACTTC
J gene: TRBJ2-7; V gene: TRBV29-1; D gene: -; clone size: -; CDR3 protein: CSVASWDGKTYEQYF; CDR3 DNA: TGCAGCGTTGCTTCTTGGGACGGGAAGACCTACGAGCAGTACTTC
J gene: TRBJ2-5; V gene: TRBV4-1; D gene: -; clone size: -; CDR3 protein: CASSQEGAGEGTQYF; CDR3 DNA: TGCGCCAGCAGCCAAGAAGGGGCAGGCGAAGGGACCCAGTACTTC
J gene: TRBJ2-1; V gene: TRBV5-6; D gene: TRBD2; clone size: -; CDR3 protein: CASSFGSGEVFF; CDR3 DNA: TGTGCCAGCAGCTTTGGTAGCGGGGAAGTTTTCTTC
J gene: TRBJ2-2; V gene: TRBV9; D gene: -; clone size: once; CDR3 protein: CASSVFRGNTGELFF; CDR3 DNA: TGTGCCAGCAGCGTATTCCGGGGTAACACCGGGGAGCTGTTTTTT
J gene: TRBJ2-1; V gene: TRBV20-1; D gene: -; clone size: -; CDR3 protein: CSARSPRGYEQFF; CDR3 DNA: TGCAGTGCTAGAAGCCCCAGGGGATATGAGCAGTTCTTC
J gene: TRBJ2-7; V gene: TRBV6-5; D gene: TRBD1; clone size: -; CDR3 protein: CASSYGAGGTYEQYF; CDR3 DNA: TGTGCCAGCAGTTATGGGGCAGGGGGAACCTACGAGCAGTACTTC
J gene: TRBJ2-5; V gene: TRBV12-3/TRBV12-4; D gene: TRBD1; clone size: -; CDR3 protein: CASSQGVETQYF; CDR3 DNA: TGTGCCAGCAGCCAGGGGGTCGAGACCCAGTACTTC
J gene: TRBJ1-2; V gene: TRBV27; D gene: TRBD1; clone size: -; CDR3 protein: CASSVGQGYGYTF; CDR3 DNA: TGTGCCAGCAGTGTGGGACAGGGTTATGGCTACACCTTC
J gene: TRBJ2-7; V gene: TRBV29-1; D gene: -; clone size: -; CDR3 protein: CSGMTGGYEQYF; CDR3 DNA: TGCAGCGGGATGACAGGTGGCTACGAGCAGTACTTC
J gene: TRBJ2-3; V gene: TRBV18; D gene: TRBD1; clone size: -; CDR3 protein: CASSPPVQGYTDTQYF; CDR3 DNA: TGTGCCAGCTCACCGCCGGTACAGGGGTACACAGATACGCAGTATTTT
J gene: TRBJ2-7; V gene: TRBV27; D gene: TRBD1; clone size: -; CDR3 protein: CASSPQGNLYEQYF; CDR3 DNA: TGTGCCAGCAGTCCACAGGGGAACCTCTACGAGCAGTACTTC
J gene: TRBJ2-7; V gene: TRBV27; D gene: -; clone size: few; CDR3 protein: CASSALGVTDSYEQYF; CDR3 DNA: TGTGCCAGCAGTGCTCTGGGGGTAACGGACTCCTACGAGCAGTACTTC
J gene: TRBJ1-1; V gene: TRBV27; D gene: -; clone size: -; CDR3 protein: CASISGGTAQGKAFF; CDR3 DNA: TGTGCCAGCATTTCCGGCGGGACTGCTCAGGGCAAAGCTTTCTTT
J gene: TRBJ2-7; V gene: TRBV2; D gene: -; clone size: once; CDR3 protein: CASLKSYEQYF; CDR3 DNA: TGTGCCAGCCTAAAATCCTACGAGCAGTACTTC
J gene: TRBJ2-7; V gene: TRBV2; D gene: TRBD2; clone size: few; CDR3 protein: CASSVAGGAGEQYF; CDR3 DNA: TGTGCCAGCAGTGTGGCGGGGGGGGCTGGAGAGCAGTACTTC
J gene: TRBJ2-7; V gene: TRBV5-4; D gene: -; clone size: -; CDR3 protein: CASSSWGNPYEQYF; CDR3 DNA: TGTGCCAGCAGCTCCTGGGGAAACCCCTACGAGCAGTACTTC